A selection of T cell receptor beta chains follows, all from one sample in a study of tumor-infiltrating lymphocytes in glioblastoma multiforme. TCRdb ran MiXCR on the multiplex PCR reads and lists one entry per CDR3 protein. This table holds just under 20,000 distinct CDR3 sequences, approximately 70% found once. The sample comprised peripheral blood. The receptors were sampled from a male donor with glioblastoma. Each CDR3 is given with its conserved first and last residue. The D gene is left open where the match is weak. Clone size appears in some rows only: once, few, many, or a class for an expanded clone.

cdr3_nt	cdr3_aa	clone_size	v_call	j_call	d_call	cdr3_length
TGCGCCAGCAGCCCGACTAGCGGGAGAACAGATACGCAGTATTTT	CASSPTSGRTDTQYF	few	TRBV5-1	TRBJ2-3	TRBD2	15
TGCTGCGTTGTTGGCGGGGACCCTAAATACAATGAGCAGTTCTTC	CCVVGGDPKYNEQFF	NA	TRBV29-1	TRBJ2-1	NA	15
TGTGCCAGCAGATGGACAGGGGACACCGGGGAGCTGTTTTTT	CASRWTGDTGELFF	NA	TRBV6-2/TRBV6-3	TRBJ2-2	TRBD1	14
TGTGCCAGCAGCTTCAGGCAGGGGGCAGGGGATACGCAGTATTTT	CASSFRQGAGDTQYF	NA	TRBV13	TRBJ2-3	TRBD1	15
TGTGCCAGCAGCTTAGGAGGGAGCAGGATGAGGCAGTTCTTC	CASSLGGSRMRQFF	once	TRBV11-2	TRBJ2-1	NA	14
TGCAGTGCCTTAGACCCGGGACAGCTCAACACTGAAGCTTTCTTT	CSALDPGQLNTEAFF	many	TRBV20-1	TRBJ1-1	TRBD1	15
TGTGCCAGCGGCTTCTGCTACAATGATCAGTTCTTC	CASGFCYNDQFF	NA	TRBV11-2	TRBJ2-1	NA	12
TGTGCCAGCAGCCTCACGCTTCCTGGAGGCACCATATATTTT	CASSLTLPGGTIYF	once	TRBV11-2	TRBJ1-3	NA	14
TGCAGCGTTGTGGGTTTAGAGGCCAATGAGCAGTTCTTC	CSVVGLEANEQFF	once	TRBV29-1	TRBJ2-1	NA	13
TGTGCCAGCAGCCAACTGCTTATTCCATCCCTCCACTTT	CASSQLLIPSLHF	NA	TRBV14	TRBJ1-6	NA	13
TGTGCCAGCAGCTTCGCTAGCTGGATGGAGACTCGGTACTTC	CASSFASWMETRYF	NA	TRBV11-2	TRBJ2-5	NA	14
TGCAGCGTTGAAGAGCACAGCCGCCACCAAGAGACCCAGTACTTC	CSVEEHSRHQETQYF	large	TRBV29-1	TRBJ2-5	NA	15
TGTGCCAGCGGTACAGGGTCCGGGGAGCTGCTTTTT	CASGTGSGELLF	NA	TRBV12-3/TRBV12-4	TRBJ2-2	NA	12
TGCGCCAGCGGGAGGGGTTCCGCTCCCTACGAGCAGTACTTC	CASGRGSAPYEQYF	many	TRBV5-1	TRBJ2-7	TRBD2	14
TGCAGCGTTGCCCCGACAGGGATGGATGGCTACACGTTC	CSVAPTGMDGYTF	NA	TRBV29-1	TRBJ1-2	TRBD1	13
TGTGCCAGCAGACCCGGGGGAGTCAATGGGCAGTTCTTC	CASRPGGVNGQFF	NA	TRBV6-2/TRBV6-3	TRBJ2-1	NA	13
TGTGCCAGCAGCCCTGGGGCAAACTACGAGCAGTTCTTC	CASSPGANYEQFF	NA	TRBV4-2	TRBJ2-1	NA	13
TGCGCCAGCAGCTTAGAACTCCCGAACACCGGGGAGCTGTTATTT	CASSLELPNTGELLF	NA	TRBV11-1	TRBJ2-2	NA	15
TGTGCCAGCAGTTGGCCCGCTACAGGGGGAGGGCAGTACTTC	CASSWPATGGGQYF	NA	TRBV28	TRBJ2-7	TRBD1	14